This T cell receptor beta chain comes out of a study of T cell responses to AZD1222 COVID-19 vaccine. Libraries were prepared by immunoSEQ multiplex PCR; TCRdb keeps only in-frame clonotypes and omits some of them. The data contain 90,000 to 150,000 clones, approximately 90% of them singletons. This specimen consisted of peripheral blood, obtained on day 0 of AZD1222 vaccination. The sequence derives from an adult in good health.

Here the CDR3 DNA reads TGCGCCAGCAGCTTGTCGGTATCGGGGAATTCACCCCTCCACTTT. This gives the protein CASSLSVSGNSPLHF. V and J are TRBV5-1 and TRBJ1-6; D remains ambiguous. CDR3 length equals 15 residues. Germline CDR1 SGHRS, CDR2 YFSETQ. Trimming left V 1 base short and J 7 bases short, with 12 bases between.